This is a list of T cell receptor beta chains from one sample in a study of graft-versus-host responses after intestinal transplantation. Measured with immunoSEQ multiplex PCR; TCRdb has only the in-frame clones, and not every one. The sample has 130,000 or so clones, 85% to 95% seen once. The antigens for these receptors are not known. This material consisted of unstimulated CD4+ T cells sorted from spleen or lymph node cells, taken before intestinal transplant. Receptors were obtained from a human donor who received an intestinal transplant. Both conserved end residues are part of each CDR3. The order of the fields is V gene, J gene, D gene, CDR3 protein. D genes are given only for firm matches.

v_gene: TRBV7-8
j_gene: TRBJ2-1
d_gene: NA
CDR3aa: CASSRIGSLAYNEQFF

v_gene: TRBV7-3
j_gene: TRBJ2-2
d_gene: TRBD2
CDR3aa: CASSLRTGGTGELFF

v_gene: TRBV28
j_gene: TRBJ2-5
d_gene: TRBD1
CDR3aa: CASSWDRGSETQYF

v_gene: TRBV28
j_gene: TRBJ1-3
d_gene: NA
CDR3aa: CASSPVRWAYGNTIYF

v_gene: TRBV6-5
j_gene: TRBJ2-7
d_gene: TRBD1
CDR3aa: CASSNRDRVYEQYF

v_gene: TRBV7-2
j_gene: TRBJ2-1
d_gene: NA
CDR3aa: CASSLARNEQFF

v_gene: TRBV4-1
j_gene: TRBJ2-7
d_gene: NA
CDR3aa: CASSQDLGGRLTYEQYF

v_gene: TRBV7-8
j_gene: TRBJ2-5
d_gene: NA
CDR3aa: CASSFDRNEETQYF

v_gene: TRBV4-1
j_gene: TRBJ2-1
d_gene: NA
CDR3aa: CASSQDPGSYNEQFF

v_gene: TRBV18
j_gene: TRBJ1-1
d_gene: NA
CDR3aa: CASSPDLGPRVNTEAFF

v_gene: TRBV7-2
j_gene: TRBJ2-3
d_gene: TRBD2
CDR3aa: CASSLLAGGQDTQYF

v_gene: TRBV5-1
j_gene: TRBJ2-1
d_gene: NA
CDR3aa: CASSLEGNEQFF

v_gene: TRBV18
j_gene: TRBJ2-7
d_gene: NA
CDR3aa: CASSPLGLAEEEQYF

v_gene: TRBV18
j_gene: TRBJ2-3
d_gene: TRBD1
CDR3aa: CASSYGQGPDTQYF

v_gene: TRBV10-3
j_gene: TRBJ2-7
d_gene: NA
CDR3aa: CAISESSTPTYEQYF

v_gene: TRBV27
j_gene: TRBJ1-1
d_gene: TRBD1
CDR3aa: CASSLTGGTEAFF

v_gene: TRBV5-1
j_gene: TRBJ2-1
d_gene: NA
CDR3aa: CASSFRSFDEQFF

v_gene: TRBV11-1
j_gene: TRBJ1-1
d_gene: NA
CDR3aa: CASSLRLSGGNTEAFF

v_gene: TRBV7-2
j_gene: TRBJ2-7
d_gene: TRBD2
CDR3aa: CASSLGVAGVFYEQYF

v_gene: TRBV14
j_gene: TRBJ1-5
d_gene: TRBD1
CDR3aa: CASSQDRKRGRLDSNQPQHF

v_gene: TRBV15
j_gene: TRBJ2-1
d_gene: NA
CDR3aa: CATSREGASEQFF

v_gene: TRBV7-6
j_gene: TRBJ2-1
d_gene: TRBD2
CDR3aa: CASSLNSGSYNEQFF

v_gene: TRBV19
j_gene: TRBJ1-5
d_gene: NA
CDR3aa: CASTYPNQPQHF

v_gene: TRBV7-2
j_gene: TRBJ2-5
d_gene: NA
CDR3aa: CASSFGGARGETQYF

v_gene: TRBV15
j_gene: TRBJ2-7
d_gene: TRBD1
CDR3aa: CATSTPTGLYEQYF

v_gene: TRBV5-1
j_gene: TRBJ2-7
d_gene: TRBD2
CDR3aa: CASSLPPPAGAEKVYYEQYF

v_gene: TRBV2
j_gene: TRBJ2-2
d_gene: NA
CDR3aa: CASSVTGRLNTGELFF

v_gene: TRBV7-9
j_gene: TRBJ2-7
d_gene: NA
CDR3aa: CASSPRGGFSYEQYF

v_gene: TRBV18
j_gene: TRBJ2-5
d_gene: NA
CDR3aa: CASSRGNREETQYF

v_gene: TRBV28
j_gene: TRBJ2-7
d_gene: NA
CDR3aa: CASKSGGSSYEQYF